A selection of T cell receptor beta chains follows, all from one sample in a study of blood T cell repertoires in COVID-19. Sequencing used immunoSEQ multiplex PCR; TCRdb keeps in-frame clones, though not all of them. This sample has 80,000 to 100,000 clones, with about 84% found just once. Material for sequencing was peripheral blood. The receptors here all came from a man aged 55-75 years with acute or convalescent COVID-19. Each CDR3 is given without its conserved first and last residue. The D gene is left open where the match is weak.

V gene	J gene	D gene	CDR3 protein
TRBV6-1	TRBJ1-6	TRBD1	ASSVGQGAYNSPLH
TRBV2	TRBJ1-1	TRBD1	ASRVTGVPEAF
TRBV7-9	TRBJ1-2	.	ASSFSRPGRLYGYT
TRBV10-3	TRBJ1-2	.	AISENGGNYGYT
TRBV7-9	TRBJ1-4	TRBD1	ASSRRAGSWDSNEKLF
TRBV12-3/TRBV12-4	TRBJ1-5	.	ASSRGVNQPQH
TRBV18	TRBJ2-7	TRBD2	ASSPLLAGAIYEQY
TRBV29-1	TRBJ2-1	TRBD2	SGNMKGGAGGNEQF
TRBV6-5	TRBJ2-3	.	ASRFQGGTDTQY
TRBV6-5	TRBJ2-7	TRBD2	ASSREGGPYEQY
TRBV7-2	TRBJ1-6	.	ASSPTPGGSLH
TRBV29-1	TRBJ2-1	.	SVKRLQWTYNEQF
TRBV15	TRBJ2-2	TRBD1	ATSRDRTGGSTGELF
TRBV5-1	TRBJ2-7	.	ASSLEGVAYEQY
TRBV6-6	TRBJ1-2	.	ASSSLYGYT
TRBV2	TRBJ2-7	TRBD1	ASMRGQGNYEQY
TRBV6-5	TRBJ1-2	TRBD1	ASSYSGQGPFGYT
TRBV7-9	TRBJ1-1	TRBD1	ASRLRQGSFLPEAF
TRBV7-2	TRBJ1-2	.	ASSLAGQNYGYT
TRBV19	TRBJ1-2	.	ASRRDTSNYGYT
TRBV28	TRBJ2-7	TRBD2	ASSPTGGRIHEQY
TRBV5-1	TRBJ1-1	TRBD1	ASRTGTGVSAEAF
TRBV6-1	TRBJ2-5	.	ASSESGGGVETQY
TRBV24-1	TRBJ2-5	TRBD1	ATSDRDRGQETQY
TRBV11-2	TRBJ2-5	TRBD2	ASSLASGTQETQY
TRBV18	TRBJ2-1	TRBD2	ASSPVGGAGAEQF
TRBV5-8	TRBJ2-3	TRBD2	ASSLEPGGTSTDTQY
TRBV20-1	TRBJ1-1	.	SAERNTEAF
TRBV7-3	TRBJ2-7	TRBD2	ASSPGGYEQY
TRBV14	TRBJ1-2	TRBD1	ASSQDNRGFLGYT
TRBV12-5	TRBJ2-1	.	ASGLGLPPYNEQF
TRBV7-9	TRBJ2-1	TRBD1	ASSLGQVNNEQF
TRBV6-2/TRBV6-3	TRBJ1-6	TRBD1	ASSGQGLSPLH
TRBV18	TRBJ1-5	.	ASSPNPGGQPQH
TRBV6-2/TRBV6-3	TRBJ2-1	TRBD2	ASRPISGPSSYNEQF
TRBV7-2	TRBJ2-1	TRBD1	ASSFRTGPYNEQF
TRBV7-2	TRBJ2-7	.	ASSTPRLGFYEQY
TRBV5-8	TRBJ1-5	TRBD1	ASSHRTGVQPQH
TRBV18	TRBJ2-7	.	ASSPQTDSYEQY
TRBV27	TRBJ2-7	.	ASSFGGQTYEQY
TRBV15	TRBJ1-2	TRBD1	ATSREDGGGGYGYT
TRBV28	TRBJ2-1	TRBD1	ASRTGQGLYNEQF
TRBV6-5	TRBJ2-7	.	ASIHPDSYEQY
TRBV7-2	TRBJ2-5	TRBD1	ASSWNRGVGETQY
TRBV7-2	TRBJ1-1	.	ASTLGVGGGTEAF
TRBV5-1	TRBJ2-1	TRBD1	ASSYGTGVNEQF
TRBV5-1	TRBJ1-1	.	ASSFGGNTEAF
TRBV14	TRBJ2-2	.	ASSPSTSYTGELF
TRBV4-1	TRBJ2-3	TRBD2	ASSPLAGGTDTQY
TRBV7-2	TRBJ2-5	TRBD2	ASSLGLAGGETQY
TRBV18	TRBJ2-5	.	ASSPNQGPETQY
TRBV21-1	TRBJ2-2	.	ASPFYRANTGELF
TRBV18	TRBJ2-4	TRBD2	ASSPGAGGPMNIQY
TRBV12-5	TRBJ2-5	TRBD2	ASGLVDGGGAWETQY
TRBV10-3	TRBJ2-1	TRBD2	ACERGGSNNEQF
TRBV6-5	TRBJ2-3	TRBD1	ASRYRGPSTDTQY
TRBV7-8	TRBJ2-1	.	ASSGRDSSSYNEQF
TRBV6-5	TRBJ1-1	.	ASSYSAAADTEAF
TRBV3-1/TRBV3-2	TRBJ2-3	TRBD2	ASSQEGLAVRTDTQY